A selection of T cell receptor beta chains follows, all from one sample in a study of shared clonotypes between healthy human individuals. Sequencing was performed with immunoSEQ multiplex PCR; in TCRdb, only in-frame clones are kept and a portion is missing. The sample shows around 700,000 clones, 55% to 75% of them seen only once. Sequencing input: memory CD4+ T cells sorted from blood. All receptors derive from a woman aged 30 to 39 in good health. CDR3s include the opening cysteine and the closing phenylalanine or tryptophan. The D gene is left open where the match is weak. Clone size is shown for a subset of rows, as once, few, many or a class of expanded clone.

V	J	D	size	DNA	CDR3
TRBV7-3	TRBJ2-3	.	.	TGTGCCAGCAGCCCCTCCCTCGCGGGACCACATCCCACAGATACGCAGTATTTT	CASSPSLAGPHPTDTQYF
TRBV18	TRBJ1-2	TRBD1	.	TGTGCCAGCTCACCCTACTCCGGACAGGCAAACTATGGCTACACCTTC	CASSPYSGQANYGYTF
TRBV28	TRBJ2-2	TRBD1	once	TGTGCCAGCAGTACAGTGCAGGGGGCGCCCACCGGGGAGCTGTTTTTT	CASSTVQGAPTGELFF
TRBV7-9	TRBJ2-4	.	once	TGTGCCAGCAGCTATTCGGGGGAAGTCAAAAACATTCAGTACTTC	CASSYSGEVKNIQYF
TRBV11-3	TRBJ2-1	.	once	TGTGCCAGCAGCTCCGAAAGTGGATACAATGAGCAGTTCTTC	CASSSESGYNEQFF
TRBV5-6	TRBJ2-3	TRBD2	.	TGTGCCAGCACCGCTTCGACTAGCTTCGCAGATACGCAGTATTTT	CASTASTSFADTQYF
TRBV5-1	TRBJ2-5	.	.	TGCGCCAGCAGGGAGGGGGCAACAGAGACCCAGTACTTC	CASREGATETQYF
TRBV5-1	TRBJ2-1	TRBD2	.	TGCGCCAGCAGCTTGGCGCTAGCGGGAGGGTATGAGCAGTTCTTC	CASSLALAGGYEQFF
TRBV7-6	TRBJ1-4	TRBD1	.	TGTGCCAGCAGCTTAGCAGGGGGCAATGAAAAACTGTTTTTT	CASSLAGGNEKLFF
TRBV5-1	TRBJ2-1	TRBD2	.	TGCGCCAGCAAACTAGCGGGGGCCTACAATGAGCAGTTCTTC	CASKLAGAYNEQFF
TRBV27	TRBJ1-5	TRBD1	.	TGTGCCAGCAGTTCCGCAGGGGGCCTTGGGGAGCCCCAGCATTTT	CASSSAGGLGEPQHF
TRBV20-1	TRBJ2-1	.	once	TGCAGTACTGGGCTGGCCACAGAATTCTTC	CSTGLATEFF
TRBV6-5	TRBJ1-4	TRBD1	.	TGTGCCAGCAAGCCGACAGGGGCCACTAATGAAAAACTGTTTTTT	CASKPTGATNEKLFF
TRBV4-1	TRBJ1-5	.	.	TGCGCCAGCAGTACCGGGACGGTCAGCAATCAGCCCCAGCATTTT	CASSTGTVSNQPQHF
TRBV14	TRBJ2-1	.	few	TGTGCCAGCAGCATTGGGCGGAGCTACTACAATGAGCAGTTCTTC	CASSIGRSYYNEQFF
TRBV28	TRBJ2-3	.	.	TGTGCCAGCAGCCTACAGGGTTTCAGCACAGATACGCAGTATTTT	CASSLQGFSTDTQYF
TRBV28	TRBJ1-2	.	few	TGTGCCAGCAGTTTAGTGTTCGAGGTCTATGGCTACACCTTC	CASSLVFEVYGYTF
TRBV2	TRBJ1-2	.	.	TGTGCCAGCAGTGAGCGGGGAACTAACTATGGCTACACCTTC	CASSERGTNYGYTF
TRBV15	TRBJ2-7	TRBD1	.	TGTGCCACCAGCAGAGGTCGGGCGGACAGGCCCTACGAGCAGTACTTC	CATSRGRADRPYEQYF
TRBV7-8	TRBJ2-3	.	.	TGTGCCAGCAGTCCCCGTCGGGACACTCCAGATACGCAGTATTTT	CASSPRRDTPDTQYF
TRBV27	TRBJ2-7	.	.	TGTGCCAGCAGTTTCAGAGAGCGCTCCTACGAGCAGTACTTC	CASSFRERSYEQYF
TRBV27	TRBJ2-3	.	.	TGTGCCAGCAGTTTGGCGGGAACTAGCACAGATACGCAGTATTTT	CASSLAGTSTDTQYF
TRBV27	TRBJ2-4	TRBD2	few	TGTGCCAGCAGTCCCCGGGGGGACTCGCGGGGCATTCAGTACTTC	CASSPRGDSRGIQYF
TRBV2	TRBJ2-7	TRBD2	once	TGTGCCAGCAGAATAGCGGGAGGCGTAACCTACGAGCAGTACTTC	CASRIAGGVTYEQYF
TRBV7-9	TRBJ2-1	.	.	TGTGCCAGCAGCTTCTTGACTATAAGTTACAATGAGCAGTTCTTC	CASSFLTISYNEQFF
TRBV11-2	TRBJ1-2	TRBD1	.	TGTGCCAGCCGGTACAGGGGGGAGAATAGCTATGGCTACACCTTC	CASRYRGENSYGYTF
TRBV2	TRBJ1-2	.	few	TGTGCCAGCAGAGAAGACATCAACTATGGCTACACCTTC	CASREDINYGYTF
TRBV19	TRBJ1-2	TRBD1	.	TGTGCCAGAAGGGGGACAGGGTCCCCTAGCTATGGCTACACCTTC	CARRGTGSPSYGYTF
TRBV4-1	TRBJ2-7	.	.	TGCGCCAGCAGCCAAGTTGGTCAAGGACGGGCTTACGAGCAGTACTTC	CASSQVGQGRAYEQYF
TRBV11-2	TRBJ2-7	.	.	TGTGCCAGCAGCTTAGCGGCTGGAGGGACTGCCGAGCAGTACTTC	CASSLAAGGTAEQYF
TRBV7-2	TRBJ2-2	.	.	TGTGCCAGCAGGCGGGTCAGGTATAACACCGGGGAGCTGTTTTTT	CASRRVRYNTGELFF
TRBV9	TRBJ2-1	.	.	TGTGCCAGCAGCCCCTCTGCCGGGATTGAGCAGTTCTTC	CASSPSAGIEQFF
TRBV28	TRBJ1-2	.	many	TGTGCCAGCAGTCAGATCTGGTATGGCTACACCTTC	CASSQIWYGYTF
TRBV18	TRBJ1-5	TRBD1	.	TGTGCCAGCTCACAAGACAGGGGTTTTGGGCAGCCCCAGCATTTT	CASSQDRGFGQPQHF
TRBV2	TRBJ2-5	.	few	TGTGCCAGCAGTGAAGCGGGGGTAGGCGAGACCCAGTACTTC	CASSEAGVGETQYF
TRBV28	TRBJ2-2	TRBD1	.	TGTGCCAGTTCTTCCTCCGGGACAGGGGGGACCGGGGAGCTGTTTTTT	CASSSSGTGGTGELFF
TRBV25-1	TRBJ2-7	TRBD2	.	TGTGCCAGCAGTGAGACCGGGACTAGAGGCGAGCAGTACTTC	CASSETGTRGEQYF
TRBV6-1	TRBJ1-1	.	few	TGTGCCAGCAGTGACCTCTCGCCAATTCCCGAAGCTTTCTTT	CASSDLSPIPEAFF
TRBV9	TRBJ2-1	TRBD2	few	TGTGCCAGCAGTTTGACTAGCGGGGTTTACAATGAGCAGTTCTTC	CASSLTSGVYNEQFF
TRBV28	TRBJ1-1	.	once	TGTGCCAGCAGTACCCAACTCCGGGCGAACACTGAAGCTTTCTTT	CASSTQLRANTEAFF
TRBV28	TRBJ2-5	TRBD2	.	TGTGCCAGCAGACGTCTAGCGGGAGGGAACCAAGAGACCCAGTACTTC	CASRRLAGGNQETQYF
TRBV28	TRBJ2-5	TRBD2	.	TGTGCCAGCAGACTTGGGGGGGAAGAGACCCAGTACTTC	CASRLGGEETQYF
TRBV27	TRBJ2-7	TRBD1	.	TGTGCCAGCAGTTTAGGCTTGGGGGCGGACAGGAGCTCCTACGAGCAGTACTTC	CASSLGLGADRSSYEQYF
TRBV5-1	TRBJ2-1	TRBD1	.	TGCGCCAGCAGCTTGGGAGACAGGGATAGCAATGAGCAGTTCTTC	CASSLGDRDSNEQFF